These 10 T cell receptor beta chains came from one sample sequenced in a study of T cells in Graves' hyperthyroidism and ophthalmopathy. The TCR beta CDR3 regions underwent amplification using RNA transcripts as the source. The primer set for the first-round RT-PCR of the TCR CDR3 was HTBI. TCRdb analysed the multiplex PCR reads with MiXCR anew, one entry per CDR3 protein. The sample includes a few hundred thousand distinct CDR3 sequences, 15% to 17% of them seen just once. Sequencing input: blood. These receptors came from a woman aged 25 to 45 with Graves' hyperthyroidism.

This clonotype was detected a few times. V usage is TRBV6-6 and J usage is TRBJ1-6; a weak D match, TRBD1 (5 bases). The CDR3 has 16 amino acids. Germline lookup yields CDR1 MNHNY and CDR2 SVGAGI (reference sequence). Between the trimmed V and J ends, which lost 2 bases and 9 bases, there was a span of 17 bases. CDR3 protein: CASSYRRDDYRSPLHF. DNA for the CDR3: TGTGCCAGCAGTTACCGCAGGGACGATTATCGTTCACCCCTCCACTTT.

This clonotype has ten or more counts. The genes are TRBV3-1 and TRBJ1-4; D gene uncertain. Germline V CDR1 and CDR2: LGHDT, YNNKEL (reference sequence). Trimming left V 4 bases short and J 1 base short, with 7 bases between. This CDR3 region has 14 residues. The CDR3 DNA follows: TGTGCCAGCAGCCCCAGTGAAACTAATGAAAAACTGTTTTTT. It yields the protein CASSPSETNEKLFF.

This clonotype was observed many times. The chain employs TRBV28 and TRBJ2-5; 7 bases match TRBD1. Germline lookup yields CDR1 MDHEN and CDR2 SYDVKM. This CDR3 has 15 amino acids. Losses at the gene ends were 4 bases for V and 5 bases for J; bases not matched to a gene: 10. Here the CDR3 reads CASSSARQGSETQYF. The DNA of the CDR3 is TGTGCCAGCAGTTCCGCACGACAGGGATCGGAGACCCAGTACTTC.

This clonotype was recorded at least ten times. This sequence joins TRBV12-3 or TRBV12-4 and TRBJ2-5; no firm D call. Deletions cut 7 bases from V and 4 bases from J, with 7 bases between. This CDR3 region has 11 residues. The CDR3 protein is CASTRRETQYF. As DNA, the CDR3 is TGTGCCAGCACCCGGCGAGAGACCCAGTACTTC.

This sequence joins TRBV12-3 or TRBV12-4 and TRBJ1-3; no clear D gene. The CDR3 has 15 amino acids. V gave up 7 bases and J gave up 0 bases, with 13 bases separating them. The CDR3 DNA sequence: TGTGCCAGCAACGTGGAAGCCCACTCTGGAAACACCATATATTTT. This gives the protein CASNVEAHSGNTIYF.

Here the CDR3 reads CASSLAGLSDTQYF. CDR3 nucleotides: TGTGCCAGCAGCCTAGCGGGCTTGTCAGATACGCAGTATTTT. The chain carries TRBV9 and TRBJ2-3; TRBD2 aligns across 8 bases. This CDR3 comprises 14 residues. Germline V gene lookup returns CDR1 SGDLS and CDR2 YYNGEE. V gave up 4 bases and J gave up 4 bases; unmatched junction bases: 5.

This clonotype was observed at least ten times. The chain joins TRBV7-8 to TRBJ1-1, with TRBD1 as a possible D gene (6 bases). From germline, CDR1 is SGHVS and CDR2 FQNEAQ. Deletions cut 10 bases from V and 2 bases from J, with 14 bases between. This CDR3 has 13 amino acids. CDR3 sequence: CATTPGVNTEAFF. CDR3 in DNA: TGTGCCACCACGCCAGGGGTAAACACTGAAGCTTTCTTT.

Here the CDR3 reads CASSRPGQDYNEQFF. CDR3 nucleotide sequence: TGTGCCAGCAGTAGACCGGGACAGGACTACAATGAGCAGTTCTTC. The rearrangement joins TRBV27 to TRBJ2-1, with 8 bases matching TRBD1. Germline CDR1 is MNHEY and CDR2 is SMNVEV (reference sequence). The V and J ends lost 5 bases and 3 bases, in that order; junction bases with no gene match: 6. This CDR3 is built from 15 residues.

This clonotype was recorded at least ten times. V gene TRBV2 combines with J gene TRBJ1-1, with 10 bases that match TRBD1. This CDR3 is 14 amino acids long. Germline V gives CDR1 SNHLY, CDR2 FYNNEI. Trimming at V came to 4 bases and at J to 3 bases, leaving 2 bases not matched to a gene. The CDR3 protein is CASSGQGAYTEAFF. The DNA for the CDR3 is TGTGCCAGCAGTGGACAGGGGGCGTACACTGAAGCTTTCTTT.

This clonotype occurred many times. The genes are TRBV27 and TRBJ1-1; TRBD1 is a possible D gene (5 bases). The CDR3 length is 15 residues. Germline lookup yields CDR1 MNHEY and CDR2 SMNVEV (reference sequence). The V gene lost 6 bases and the J gene lost 2 bases, with 16 bases spanning the gap. The CDR3 loop is CASSPGTKHNTEAFF. For the CDR3, the DNA is TGTGCCAGCAGCCCCGGGACTAAGCATAACACTGAAGCTTTCTTT.